This T cell receptor beta chain is from a study of blood T cell repertoires in COVID-19. The CDR3 has 14 residues. The V gene's germline CDR1 is MNHEY and CDR2 SMNVEV (reference sequence). V was pared by 2 bases and J by 1 base, with 8 bases between. TCRdb keeps only in-frame clones here, not all; method: immunoSEQ multiplex PCR. The sample has about 170,000 clones, about 87% seen once. This clone has only one observation. The chain recombines TRBV27 with TRBJ2-5; D might be TRBD1 (6 bases). The TCR comes from a woman aged 80 or over with COVID-19, enrolled during active disease. Sequencing was done on a sample of peripheral blood. The CDR3 is CASSLAGAQETQYF. The CDR3 DNA reads TGTGCCAGCAGTTTAGCAGGGGCCCAAGAGACCCAGTACTTC.